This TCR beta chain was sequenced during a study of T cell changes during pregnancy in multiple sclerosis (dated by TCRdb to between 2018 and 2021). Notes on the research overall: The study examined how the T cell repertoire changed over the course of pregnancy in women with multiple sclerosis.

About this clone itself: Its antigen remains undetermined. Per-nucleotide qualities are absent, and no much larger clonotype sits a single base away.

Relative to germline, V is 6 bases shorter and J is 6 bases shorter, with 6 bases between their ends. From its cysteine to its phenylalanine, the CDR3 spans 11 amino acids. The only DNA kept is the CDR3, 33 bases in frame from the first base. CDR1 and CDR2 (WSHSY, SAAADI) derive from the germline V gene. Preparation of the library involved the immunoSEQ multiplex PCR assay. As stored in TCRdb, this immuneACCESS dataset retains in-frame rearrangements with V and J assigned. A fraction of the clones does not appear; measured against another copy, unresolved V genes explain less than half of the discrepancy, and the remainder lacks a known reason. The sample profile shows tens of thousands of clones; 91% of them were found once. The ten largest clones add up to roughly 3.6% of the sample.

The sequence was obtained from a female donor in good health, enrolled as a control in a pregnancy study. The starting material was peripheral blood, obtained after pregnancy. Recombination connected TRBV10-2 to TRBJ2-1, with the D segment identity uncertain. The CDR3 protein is CASRNFNEQFF. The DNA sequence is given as TGCGCCAGCAGGAACTTCAATGAGCAGTTCTTC.